Presented here are 18 T cell receptor beta chains from one specimen sequenced in a study of a mutant IDH1 vaccine in newly diagnosed glioma. Method: immunoSEQ multiplex PCR; TCRdb's copy keeps in-frame clones and lacks some. The sample lists about 68,000 clones; around 79% were seen once. Time point here: baseline, week 1 (first vaccination visit). Stated treatment: pre-vaccination baseline after standard-of-care therapy. The material was PBMCs, obtained from a glioma patient treated with radiotherapy, temozolomide or both. The receptors were gathered from a man over 45 with glioma.

In its sample, this clone was seen a few times. The rearrangement uses TRBV19 and TRBJ1-5, with a weak D call TRBD1 (5 bases). The V gene's germline CDR1 is LNHDA and CDR2 SQIVND (reference sequence). The CDR3 is made up of 17 amino acids. The V end lost 1 base, the J end lost 0 bases, and 13 bases lay between the germline ends. The CDR3 DNA reads TGTGCCAGTAGTATAGCCCCAGGGATGGCTAGCAATCAGCCCCAGCATTTT. Its protein is CASSIAPGMASNQPQHF.

The V call is TRBV9, the J call TRBJ2-1; possibly TRBD2 for D (6 bases). The ends were cut back, 3 bases at V and 2 bases at J, with 12 bases in the middle. In germline, CDR1 is SGDLS, CDR2 YYNGEE. The CDR3 runs to 15 residues. This CDR3 is CASSGAPGAYNEQFF. DNA for the CDR3: TGTGCCAGCAGCGGAGCCCCGGGGGCCTACAATGAGCAGTTCTTC.

With respect to this clone: The sample holds other DNA sequences that translate to the same CDR3. The rearrangement joins TRBV7-2 to TRBJ2-7, with a tentative D call TRBD1 (6 bases). V lost 1 base and J 4 bases, leaving 11 bases between the germline ends. Looked up from germline, CDR1 is SGHTA and CDR2 is FQGNSA. The length of the CDR3 is 14 residues. This CDR3 is CASSLEGGPYEQYF. CDR3 sequence (DNA): TGTGCCAGCAGCTTAGAAGGGGGACCGTACGAGCAGTACTTC.

This clone was picked up a small number of times. V usage is TRBV11-2 and J usage is TRBJ1-4; a weak D match, TRBD1 (5 bases). In germline, CDR1 is SGHAT, CDR2 FQNNGV. This CDR3 region has 13 residues. Trimming removed 6 bases at V and 7 bases at J, with 12 bases between. The CDR3 sequence is CASSLGGSEKLFF. The CDR3 nucleotides read TGTGCCAGCAGTCTGGGGGGAAGTGAAAAACTGTTTTTT.

This chain connects TRBV7-2 to TRBJ2-2; 7 bases align to TRBD2. Germline V lookup: CDR1 SGHTA, CDR2 FQGNSA. Trimming at V came to 5 bases and at J to 3 bases, leaving 6 bases not matched to a gene. This CDR3 is built from 15 residues. Here the CDR3 reads CASSLGGGDTGELFF. The DNA for the CDR3 is TGTGCCAGCAGCCTGGGGGGAGGGGACACCGGGGAGCTGTTTTTT.

This clone was counted between two and nine times. The rearrangement joins TRBV7-9 to TRBJ2-1; D is perhaps TRBD1 (6 bases). Trimming removed 5 bases at V and 3 bases at J, with 11 bases between. In germline, CDR1 is SEHNR, CDR2 FQNEAQ (reference sequence). The CDR3 is made up of 14 amino acids. The CDR3 DNA sequence: TGTGCCAGCAGCCGGGACATAGACTACAATGAGCAGTTCTTC. Residues: CASSRDIDYNEQFF.

This clone was picked up a small number of times. V is TRBV9 and J is TRBJ2-5; D ambiguous. Germline loops: CDR1 SGDLS, CDR2 YYNGEE. Trimming shortened V by 4 bases and J by 1 base, and 14 bases separated the two germline ends. This CDR3 has 15 amino acids. CDR3 loop: CASSPLTALQETQYF. DNA for the CDR3: TGTGCCAGCAGCCCCCTCACGGCTCTCCAAGAGACCCAGTACTTC.

The chain has TRBV7-8 and TRBJ2-7, with TRBD1 identical over 7 bases. The CDR3 is made up of 15 amino acids. Germline lookup yields CDR1 SGHVS and CDR2 FQNEAQ. V was pared by 5 bases and J by 3 bases, with 10 bases of the junction left unmatched. Here the CDR3 reads CASSPNRDSFYEQYF. DNA for the CDR3: TGTGCCAGCAGCCCAAACCGGGACAGCTTCTACGAGCAGTACTTC.

This chain connects TRBV30 to TRBJ1-2; 9 nucleotides align to TRBD1. V trimming: 5 bases; J trimming: 3 bases; junction bases outside the gene matches: 10. The CDR3 covers 15 residues. Germline V gene lookup returns CDR1 GTSNPN and CDR2 SVGIG (reference sequence). The CDR3 reads CAWGGQGSGDYGYTF. Written as DNA, the CDR3 is TGTGCCTGGGGGGGACAGGGAAGCGGAGACTATGGCTACACCTTC. The variable domain in full, completed from reference TRBV30 and TRBJ1-2, reads SQTIHQWPATLVQPVGSPLSLECTVEGTSNPNLYWYRQAAGRGLQLLFYSVGIGQISSEVPQNLSASRPQDRQFILSSKKLLLSDSGFYLCAWGGQGSGDYGYTFGSGTRLTVV.

The sample holds one count of this clone. The V and J genes are TRBV6-5 and TRBJ2-1; 7 bases match TRBD2. Losses at the gene ends were 5 bases for V and 15 bases for J; bases not matched to a gene: 7. The CDR3 has 11 residues. Germline V gene sequence: CDR1 MNHEY, CDR2 SVGAGI. CDR3 residues: CASSHGLGVFF. The CDR3 DNA reads TGTGCCAGCAGTCACGGACTAGGGGTGTTCTTC.

This clone was counted a few times. The chain links TRBV7-9 to TRBJ2-7, with D unclear. The CDR3 is 12 amino acids. Germline V gives CDR1 SEHNR, CDR2 FQNEAQ (reference sequence). V dropped 5 bases and J dropped 7 bases, with 12 bases sitting between them. The CDR3 DNA sequence: TGTGCCAGCAGCCCCTGGGATGGGGAGCAGTACTTC. Encoded protein: CASSPWDGEQYF. Complete variable domain (other parts from reference TRBV7-9 and TRBJ2-7): DTGVSQNPRHKITKRGQNVTFRCDPISEHNRLYWYRQTLGQGPEFLTYFQNEAQLEKSRLLSDRFSAERPKGSFSTLEIQRTEQGDSAMYLCASSPWDGEQYFGPGTRLTVT.

The chain recombines TRBV27 with TRBJ1-2; D is unclear. This CDR3 region has 14 residues. V was shortened by 6 bases and J by 4 bases, with 15 bases between the two germline ends. Germline assignment: CDR1 MNHEY and CDR2 SMNVEV (reference sequence). The CDR3 coding sequence is TGTGCCAGCAGCCCGGGGAAATGGGGCTATGGCTACACCTTC. Encoded protein: CASSPGKWGYGYTF.

The chain carries TRBV6-1 and TRBJ1-1; D is unclear. The CDR3 is made up of 14 amino acids. Germline CDR1 MNHNS, CDR2 SASEGT. V shed 4 bases and J shed 0 bases, with 9 bases lying between them. The CDR3 loop reads CASSGGNMNTEAFF. The CDR3 coding sequence is TGTGCCAGCAGTGGAGGGAATATGAACACTGAAGCTTTCTTT.

The genes are TRBV5-6 and TRBJ1-5; D gene ambiguous. CDR3 size: 13 residues. Germline V lookup: CDR1 SGHDT, CDR2 YYEEEE. V was trimmed by 0 bases and J by 4 bases, leaving 5 bases between them. In nucleotides, the CDR3 is TGTGCCAGCAGCTTGGCCCCGAATCAGCCCCAGCATTTT. This gives the protein CASSLAPNQPQHF.

V and J are TRBV5-4 and TRBJ1-1; TRBD1 agrees at 7 bases. J lost 1 base, V lost 5 bases, and 14 bases had no gene match. In germline, CDR1 is SGHNT, CDR2 YYREEE (reference sequence). The CDR3 consists of 17 residues. The DNA for the CDR3 is TGTGCCAGCAGAGCTGGGACAGCCATCTATTCGAACACTGAAGCTTTCTTT. As protein: CASRAGTAIYSNTEAFF. The full variable domain, its missing parts supplied by reference TRBV5-4 and TRBJ1-1, is ETGVTQSPTHLIKTRGQQVTLRCSSQSGHNTVSWYQQALGQGPQFIFQYYREEENGRGNFPPRFSGLQFPNYSSELNVNALELDDSALYLCASRAGTAIYSNTEAFFGQGTRLTVV.

The chain uses TRBV19 and TRBJ1-1; 10 nucleotides align to TRBD1. V was pared by 7 bases and J by 4 bases, with 6 bases of the junction left unmatched. Germline V gives CDR1 LNHDA, CDR2 SQIVND (reference sequence). This CDR3 comprises 14 residues. CDR3: CASTVTGGITEAFF. The DNA of the CDR3 is TGTGCCAGTACCGTGACAGGGGGCATCACTGAAGCTTTCTTT. Drawing the rest from reference TRBV19 and TRBJ1-1, the complete variable domain is DGGITQSPKYLFRKEGQNVTLSCEQNLNHDAMYWYRQDPGQGLRLIYYSQIVNDFQKGDIAEGYSVSREKKESFPLTVTSAQKNPTAFYLCASTVTGGITEAFFGQGTRLTVV.

This chain joins TRBV19 and TRBJ2-3, with 7 positions matching TRBD2. CDR1 is LNHDA and CDR2 is SQIVND in the germline V gene (reference sequence). Trimming cost V 6 bases and J 5 bases; bases outside gene matches: 14. This CDR3 comprises 16 residues. The CDR3 protein is CASRGPAGPQGDTQYF. The CDR3 DNA follows: TGTGCCAGTAGGGGTCCAGCGGGGCCCCAAGGAGATACGCAGTATTTT.

This clone was picked up one time. One junction end does not reproduce the germline sequence, and a read error may be involved. The chain is built from TRBV6-5 and TRBJ1-2; no firm D call. Germline V gives CDR1 MNHEY, CDR2 SVGAGI. CDR3 length: 15 amino acids. The DNA for the CDR3 is TGTGCCAGCAGCTACTCCCTGGAGGGCTACTATGGCTACACCTTC. Amino acids: CASSYSLEGYYGYTF.